The T cell receptor beta chain described here comes from a study of T-cell reconstitution after alpha-beta-depleted transplantation in children. Study-wide results and caveats: One year post-transplant, T-cell counts and diversity were largely derived from T cells produced anew. Some patients owed their high day-60 TCRbeta diversity to surviving recipient T cells and thymic progenitors.

Unique molecular identifiers were incorporated into the prepared TCRbeta library. TCRdb called the PCR reads again in MiXCR, with one record for every CDR3 protein. The sample holds 530,000 or so distinct CDR3 sequences; 20% to 30% are singletons and the top ten take about 35%. This clonotype was counted a few times. Its antigen is undetermined. Trimming left V 5 bases short and J 3 bases short, with 14 bases between. There are 14 residues in the CDR3. CDR1 is MDHEN, CDR2 SYDVKM, per germline. The specimen comprised PBMCs, sampled before TCRalphabeta/CD19-depleted stem cell transplant. The sequence came from a boy younger than two with Wiskott-Aldrich syndrome, due to receive a stem cell transplant. The chain combines TRBV28 with TRBJ2-7; D gene ambiguous. Here the CDR3 DNA reads TGTGCCAGCAGTGTACCCGGTCCGTACTACGAGCAGTACTTC. Encoded protein: CASSVPGPYYEQYF.